The clone carrying this T cell receptor beta chain was counted a few times. Its matching antigen is unknown. One entry per CDR3 protein results from TCRdb running MiXCR on the 5' RACE reads. This table has 200,000 to 250,000 distinct CDR3 sequences, about 18% appearing once. This specimen belongs to a study of CD8 T cells in ankylosing spondylitis. General study points: Characteristic, it appeared, of ankylosing spondylitis blood was a TCR beta motif of several highly homologous variants. Significantly higher representation of disease-linked clones was reported for matched ankylosing spondylitis synovial fluid.

Germline CDR1 reads MNHNS; CDR2 reads SASEGT. The CDR3 totals 10 residues. V was shortened by 8 bases and J by 8 bases, with 6 bases between the two germline ends. The chain uses TRBV6-1 and TRBJ1-4, with D unresolved. The TCR sequence derives from a male donor with ankylosing spondylitis. The sequenced sample consisted of blood, either unsorted or a sorted T cell fraction (not recorded which). DNA of the CDR3: TGTGCCAGCGCTGGGGAAAAACTGTTTTTT. Its translation: CASAGEKLFF.